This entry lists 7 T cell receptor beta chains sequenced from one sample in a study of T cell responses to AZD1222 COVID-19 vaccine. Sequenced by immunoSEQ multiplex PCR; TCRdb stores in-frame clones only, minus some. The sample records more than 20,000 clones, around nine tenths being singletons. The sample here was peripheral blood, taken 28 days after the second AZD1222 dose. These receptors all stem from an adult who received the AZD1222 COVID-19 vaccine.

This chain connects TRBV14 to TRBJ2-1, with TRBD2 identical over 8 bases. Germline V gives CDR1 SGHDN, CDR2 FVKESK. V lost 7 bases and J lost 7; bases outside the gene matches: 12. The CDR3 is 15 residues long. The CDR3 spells CASTPPAGEWNEQFF. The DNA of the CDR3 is TGTGCCAGCACCCCTCCAGCGGGAGAATGGAATGAGCAGTTCTTC.

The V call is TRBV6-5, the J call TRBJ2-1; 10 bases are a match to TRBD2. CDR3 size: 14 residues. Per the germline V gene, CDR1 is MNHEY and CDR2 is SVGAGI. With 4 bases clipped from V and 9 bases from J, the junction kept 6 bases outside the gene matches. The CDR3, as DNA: TGTGCCAGCAGTTGGTCCGGGACTAGCGTTGAGCAGTTCTTC. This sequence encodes CASSWSGTSVEQFF.

The CDR3 loop reads CASSPTTGGLGNTIYF. The CDR3 DNA follows: TGTGCCAGCAGCCCTACGACAGGAGGGTTAGGAAACACCATATATTTT. J is TRBJ1-3 and V is TRBV7-3; perhaps TRBD1 as D (6 bases). The CDR3 is made up of 16 amino acids. Trimming removed 5 bases from V and 4 bases from J, with 18 bases in between. Germline-derived CDR1 and CDR2 are SGHTA and FQGTGA.

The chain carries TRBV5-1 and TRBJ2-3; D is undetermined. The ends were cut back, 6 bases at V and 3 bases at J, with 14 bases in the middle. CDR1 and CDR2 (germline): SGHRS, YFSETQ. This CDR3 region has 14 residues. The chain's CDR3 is CASNPTDRTDTQYF. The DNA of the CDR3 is TGCGCCAGCAACCCCACAGACCGGACAGATACGCAGTATTTT.

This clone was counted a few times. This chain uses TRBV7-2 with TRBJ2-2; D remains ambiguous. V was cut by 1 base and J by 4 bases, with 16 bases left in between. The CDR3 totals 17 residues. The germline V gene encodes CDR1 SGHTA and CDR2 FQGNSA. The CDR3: CASSLGVRRSGTGELFF. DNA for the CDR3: TGTGCCAGCAGCTTAGGAGTGAGGCGATCGGGCACCGGGGAGCTGTTTTTT.

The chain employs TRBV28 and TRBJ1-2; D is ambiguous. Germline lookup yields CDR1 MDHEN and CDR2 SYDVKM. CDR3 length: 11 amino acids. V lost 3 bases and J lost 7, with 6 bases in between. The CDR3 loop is CASSLLTGYTF. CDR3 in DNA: TGTGCCAGCAGTTTGTTAACTGGCTACACCTTC.

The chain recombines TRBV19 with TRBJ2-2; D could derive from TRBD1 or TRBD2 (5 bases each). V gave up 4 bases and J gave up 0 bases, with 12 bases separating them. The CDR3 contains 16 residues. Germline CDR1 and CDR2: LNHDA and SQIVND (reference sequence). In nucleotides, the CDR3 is TGTGCCAGTAGTAACCCGGGACCCGCGAACACCGGGGAGCTGTTTTTT. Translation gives CASSNPGPANTGELFF.